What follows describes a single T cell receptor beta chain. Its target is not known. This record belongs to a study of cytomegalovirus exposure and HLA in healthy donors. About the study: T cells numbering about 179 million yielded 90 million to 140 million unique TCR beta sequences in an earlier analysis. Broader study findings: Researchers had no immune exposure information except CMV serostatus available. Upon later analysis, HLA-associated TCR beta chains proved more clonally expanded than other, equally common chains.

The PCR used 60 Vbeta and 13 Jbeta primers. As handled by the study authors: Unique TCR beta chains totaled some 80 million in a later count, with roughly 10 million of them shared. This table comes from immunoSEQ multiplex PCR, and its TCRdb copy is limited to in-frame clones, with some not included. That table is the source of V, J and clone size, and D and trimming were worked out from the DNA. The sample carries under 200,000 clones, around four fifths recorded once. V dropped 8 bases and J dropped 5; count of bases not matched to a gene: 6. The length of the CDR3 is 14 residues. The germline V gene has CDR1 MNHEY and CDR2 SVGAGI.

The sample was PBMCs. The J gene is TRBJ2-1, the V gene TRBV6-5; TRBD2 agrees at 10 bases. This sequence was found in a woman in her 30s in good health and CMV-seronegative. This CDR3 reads CASGGLAENNEQFF. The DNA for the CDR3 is TGTGCCAGCGGTGGACTAGCGGAGAACAATGAGCAGTTCTTC.